This is a list of T cell receptor beta chains from one sample in a study of shared clonotypes between healthy human individuals. Assay used: immunoSEQ multiplex PCR; TCRdb lists only in-frame clones, some missing. This sample has approximately 530,000 clones, with 90% to 97% found just once. The sequenced material came from naive CD4+ T cells sorted from blood. All receptors come from a woman in her 30s in good health. Each CDR3 is given with its conserved first and last residue. The D gene is left open where the match is weak. The size of a clone is reported for some rows only, either as once, few or many, or as a class for expanded clones.

d_gene	abundance	v_gene	j_gene	CDR3nt	CDR3aa
.	once	TRBV28	TRBJ1-1	TGTGCCAGCAGTTCCTTTCGTGATCAGGGTCGGGTACCTGAAGCTTTCTTT	CASSSFRDQGRVPEAFF
TRBD2	.	TRBV6-1	TRBJ2-7	TGTGCCAGCAGTGAAGGGCCTAGCGGGGGCTCCTACGAGCAGTACTTC	CASSEGPSGGSYEQYF
.	.	TRBV12-5	TRBJ1-5	TGTGCTAGTGGTTTGCCCTCTGGGGGTAACTATAGCAATCAGCCCCAGCATTTT	CASGLPSGGNYSNQPQHF
.	.	TRBV5-6	TRBJ1-2	TGTGCCAGCAGCTTGGGACACGCTAACTATGGCTACACCTTC	CASSLGHANYGYTF
TRBD2	once	TRBV5-6	TRBJ2-1	TGTGCCAGCAGCTTGGGGCTAGCGGGAGCCTATGAGCAGTTCTTC	CASSLGLAGAYEQFF
TRBD1	.	TRBV13	TRBJ1-4	TGTGCCAGCAGCTTCGAGGGGGCAGCTAATGAAAAACTGTTTTTT	CASSFEGAANEKLFF
.	.	TRBV11-2	TRBJ2-1	TGTGCCAGCAGCTTAGATCACCATAGCCCCCATGAGCAGTTCTTC	CASSLDHHSPHEQFF
.	.	TRBV14	TRBJ1-5	TGTGCCAGCAGCCAAGGTTTTCGGACTAGCAATCAGCCCCAGCATTTT	CASSQGFRTSNQPQHF
.	.	TRBV30	TRBJ1-1	TGTGCCTGGATCGACCTGGGGAAAAACACTGAAGCTTTCTTT	CAWIDLGKNTEAFF
.	.	TRBV29-1	TRBJ1-5	TGCAGCGTTGAAATCTCCCAAAATCAGCCCCAGCATTTT	CSVEISQNQPQHF
.	.	TRBV4-1	TRBJ2-7	TGCGCCAGCAGCCAAGACTTTACCGGACTACTCTACGAGCAGTACTTC	CASSQDFTGLLYEQYF
TRBD1	.	TRBV2	TRBJ2-7	TGTGCCTACTCAGGACAGGCCTACGAGCAGTACTTC	CAYSGQAYEQYF
.	.	TRBV27	TRBJ1-1	TGTGCCAGCAGTTTTGAGCTGAACACTGAAGCTTTCTTT	CASSFELNTEAFF
.	.	TRBV21-1	TRBJ1-5	TGTGCCAGCAGTATACAGGGCCGTTGCCAGCCCCAGCATTTT	CASSIQGRCQPQHF
.	few	TRBV18	TRBJ1-5	TGTGCCAGCTCAACGACAGTCTCCGACCAGCCCCAGCATTTT	CASSTTVSDQPQHF
TRBD1	.	TRBV30	TRBJ2-5	TGTGCCTGGAGTGTAATATCTCCGGGACAGGGTTTTGGGACCCAGTACTTC	CAWSVISPGQGFGTQYF
.	.	TRBV27	TRBJ2-7	TGTGCCAGCAGTTCTAGGGGGGATACGTACGAGCAGTACTTC	CASSSRGDTYEQYF
.	.	TRBV6-1	TRBJ1-1	TGTGCCGGGGGCGCGGGAGCTTTCTTT	CAGGAGAFF
TRBD1	.	TRBV28	TRBJ2-5	TGTGCCAGCAGTAAGCAGGGGGCCAGGAAAGAGACCCAGTACTTC	CASSKQGARKETQYF
TRBD2	once	TRBV5-4	TRBJ2-7	TGTGCCAGCAGCTTTAGCGGGAGTCACGACGAGCAGTACTTC	CASSFSGSHDEQYF
.	.	TRBV18	TRBJ1-1	TGTGCCAGCTCACCAGGGGGGTACGAGAACACTGAAGCTTTCTTT	CASSPGGYENTEAFF
.	.	TRBV5-1	TRBJ2-7	TGCGCCAGCAGCTTCGGGGACACTCGAACCTACGAGCAGTACTTC	CASSFGDTRTYEQYF
.	.	TRBV27	TRBJ1-5	TGTGCCAGCAGTTTATCTAGGAGTTATCAGCCCCAGCATTTT	CASSLSRSYQPQHF
TRBD2	.	TRBV19	TRBJ2-5	TGTGCCAGTAGTAAATCCCCTACTAGCGGGAGATACCTTGGGGAGACCCAGTACTTC	CASSKSPTSGRYLGETQYF
TRBD2	.	TRBV19	TRBJ2-3	TGTGCCAGTAGTAACCCGAAGCGGGAGTGGGAAGATACGCAGTATTTT	CASSNPKREWEDTQYF
TRBD1	.	TRBV4-1	TRBJ1-2	TGCGCCAGCAGTTCCGGGACAGGGGACTATGGCTACACCTTC	CASSSGTGDYGYTF
.	few	TRBV7-3	TRBJ2-1	TGTGCCAGCAGCTTAACGTTCCCCAACAATGAGCAGTTCTTC	CASSLTFPNNEQFF
.	.	TRBV27	TRBJ2-7	TGTGCCAGCAGTTCGGTTCCCGGGGGGCACGAGCAGTACTTC	CASSSVPGGHEQYF
.	.	TRBV28	TRBJ1-1	TGTGCCAGCAGCTCTGGGACCGCCCGAGAGGCTTTCTTT	CASSSGTAREAFF
.	once	TRBV19	TRBJ1-4	TGTGCCAGTACGGCTCGTGTATTGACTGCAACTAATGAAAAACTGTTTTTT	CASTARVLTATNEKLFF
TRBD2	.	TRBV28	TRBJ2-1	TGTGCCAGCAGTTTCCTAGCGGAGTCGCTCAATGAGCAGTTCTTC	CASSFLAESLNEQFF
TRBD1	.	TRBV19	TRBJ2-1	TGTGCCAGTAGTCCGACAGGGAATGAGCAGTTCTTC	CASSPTGNEQFF
.	.	TRBV28	TRBJ2-7	TGTGCCAGCAGTTTGGCCAGGGTGGAATACGAGCAGTACTTC	CASSLARVEYEQYF
TRBD1	.	TRBV7-9	TRBJ2-2	TGTGCCAGCAGCTTTGGGACAGGGATCACCGGGGAGCTGTTTTTT	CASSFGTGITGELFF
.	.	TRBV2	TRBJ2-3	TGTGCCAGCACCTTGAGACAGAGCACAGATACGCAGTATTTT	CASTLRQSTDTQYF
TRBD1	.	TRBV6-1	TRBJ2-7	TGTGCCAGCATGGAGTGGGACAGGGGACCCTACGAGCAGTACTTC	CASMEWDRGPYEQYF
.	.	TRBV15	TRBJ1-4	TGTGCCACCAGCAGAGCACAGAATGAAAAACTGTTTTTT	CATSRAQNEKLFF
.	.	TRBV6-1	TRBJ2-5	TGTGCCAGCAGTAGGCAGGGAGAAGAGACCCAGTACTTC	CASSRQGEETQYF
TRBD2	.	TRBV4-2	TRBJ2-3	TGTGCCAGCAGCCAAGATGTCGGGACTAGCGGGATCGCAGATACGCAGTATTTT	CASSQDVGTSGIADTQYF
.	.	TRBV19	TRBJ2-7	TGTGCCAGTAGTATCAGGGGGGCCGGGAGCGGGAGATCGTACGAGCAGTACTTC	CASSIRGAGSGRSYEQYF
TRBD1	.	TRBV5-1	TRBJ1-1	TGCGCCAGCAGCCCCCGGGACAGTGTGAACACTGAAGCTTTCTTT	CASSPRDSVNTEAFF
TRBD2	.	TRBV15	TRBJ2-3	TGTGCCACCAGCAGTTATGGACTAGCGGGGCGCACAGATACGCAGTATTTT	CATSSYGLAGRTDTQYF
TRBD2	once	TRBV20-1	TRBJ2-1	TGCAGTGCCGGAGGGCTAGCGGGACAGTTCTTC	CSAGGLAGQFF
TRBD1	.	TRBV7-7	TRBJ2-5	TGTGCCAGCAGCTTAGACAGGGGGGAGACCCAGTACTTC	CASSLDRGETQYF
.	.	TRBV6-1	TRBJ2-1	TGTGCCAGCAGTGGGGACATGGGGTTCGATGAGCAGTTCTTC	CASSGDMGFDEQFF
TRBD2	.	TRBV5-1	TRBJ2-5	TGCGCCAGCAGCTTTAGCGGGAGCGGGCAGGAGACCCAGTACTTC	CASSFSGSGQETQYF
.	.	TRBV28	TRBJ2-1	TGTGCCAGCAGTTTAGCTGGCGGGATCTCGTACAATGAGCAGTTCTTC	CASSLAGGISYNEQFF
.	.	TRBV11-2	TRBJ2-3	TGTGCCAGCAGCTCCGTTTCGTTTACAGATACGCAGTATTTT	CASSSVSFTDTQYF
TRBD1	.	TRBV5-1	TRBJ2-2	TGCGCCAGCAGCTTTCAGGGGACAGGGCATCCGGTTCCTCCCGGGGAGCTGTTTTTT	CASSFQGTGHPVPPGELFF
TRBD2	.	TRBV5-5	TRBJ2-3	TGTGCCAGCAGCTTGCCGCTAGCGGGAGTTGCAGATACGCAGTATTTT	CASSLPLAGVADTQYF
TRBD2	.	TRBV19	TRBJ2-1	TGTGCCAGTAGGGTGCGGATCGGGACTAGCGGGGCCAGCTCCTACAATGAGCAGTTCTTC	CASRVRIGTSGASSYNEQFF
TRBD2	.	TRBV19	TRBJ2-1	TGTGCCAGTAGGCCTATACTTGGACTAGCGGACTACAATGAGCAGTTCTTC	CASRPILGLADYNEQFF
TRBD1	.	TRBV28	TRBJ1-6	TGTGCCAGCAGATTCGGGGACAGGACCAAAATCGGAATTTGGCCCCTCCACTTT	CASRFGDRTKIGIWPLHF
.	.	TRBV18	TRBJ2-2	TGTGCCAGCTCAACCCAAAAGAACACCGGGGAGCTGTTTTTT	CASSTQKNTGELFF
TRBD2	.	TRBV7-6	TRBJ2-1	TGTGCCAGCAGCCATGGACTAGCGGGAGTCAATGAGCAGTTCTTC	CASSHGLAGVNEQFF
TRBD1	.	TRBV4-1	TRBJ2-2	TGCGCCAGCAGGGAGACAGGGGGCGCGAACACCGGGGAGCTGTTTTTT	CASRETGGANTGELFF
.	once	TRBV10-3	TRBJ2-1	TGTGCCATCAGTGGGACCACCTTTGAGCAGTTCTTC	CAISGTTFEQFF
.	.	TRBV27	TRBJ2-7	TGTGCCAGCAGTGCTACATTGGGATTCAGCTACGAGCAGTACTTC	CASSATLGFSYEQYF
.	.	TRBV6-5	TRBJ2-1	TGTGCCAGCAGTTACCTCGACCAGTACAATGAGCAGTTCTTC	CASSYLDQYNEQFF
TRBD2	few	TRBV10-1	TRBJ2-2	TGCGCCAGCAGGATTAGCGGGATATCTGGGGAGCTGTTTTTT	CASRISGISGELFF